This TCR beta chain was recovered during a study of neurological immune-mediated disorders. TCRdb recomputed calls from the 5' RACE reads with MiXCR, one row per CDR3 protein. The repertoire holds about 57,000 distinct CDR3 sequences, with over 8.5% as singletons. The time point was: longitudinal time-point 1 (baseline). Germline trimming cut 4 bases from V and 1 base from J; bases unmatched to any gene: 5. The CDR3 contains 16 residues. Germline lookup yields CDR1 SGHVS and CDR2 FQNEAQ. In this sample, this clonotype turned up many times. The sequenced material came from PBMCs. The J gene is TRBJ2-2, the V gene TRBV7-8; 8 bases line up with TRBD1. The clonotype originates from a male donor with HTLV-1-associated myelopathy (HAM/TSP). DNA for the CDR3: TGTGCCAGCAGCTCCCCCGGGACAGGGAACACCGGGGAGCTGTTTTTT. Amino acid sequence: CASSSPGTGNTGELFF.